The 2 T cell receptor beta chains reported below all come from one sample, sequenced in a study of blood T cell repertoires in COVID-19. Measured with immunoSEQ multiplex PCR; TCRdb has only the in-frame clones, and not every one. This sample carries 190,000 or so clones, 87% of them seen once, and the ten largest clones take roughly 6.4%. Material for sequencing was peripheral blood. Receptors were obtained from a man aged 55 to 70 who had recovered from COVID-19.

The genes are TRBV5-4 and TRBJ2-7; 8 bases agree with TRBD1. Germline CDR1 reads SGHNT; CDR2 reads YYREEE (reference sequence). V shed 6 bases and J 0 bases; nucleotides not matched to a gene: 8. The CDR3 consists of 15 residues. CDR3 bases: TGTGCCAGCAAAGGACAGGGCGAAACCTCCTACGAGCAGTACTTC. Amino acids: CASKGQGETSYEQYF.

The V call is TRBV2, the J call TRBJ2-7; 8 bases are a match to TRBD2. Germline V gives CDR1 SNHLY, CDR2 FYNNEI. With V trimmed by 8 bases and J by 0 bases, 6 bases remained unmatched. The CDR3 runs 14 residues. CDR3 DNA sequence: TGTGCCAGCCCCCGGGAGGGGGGCTCCTACGAGCAGTACTTC. Protein product: CASPREGGSYEQYF.